This TCR beta chain derives from a study of response to subunit inactivated influenza vaccine. Study-wide findings and caveats: Few additional T cells are recruited per seasonal influenza vaccination, authors suggested.

TCRdb used MiXCR to reprocess the RT-PCR reads, holding one entry per CDR3 protein. The sample consists of about 170,000 distinct CDR3 sequences, 9.5% to 15% of them appearing once. Germline CDR1 SNHLY, CDR2 FYNNEI. There are 11 residues in the CDR3. With 8 bases removed from V and 10 bases from J, the gap between germline ends came to 12 bases. As to this clonotype: What it binds is unknown.

These data were also filed under a second study, of T cells expressing NK-cell markers. According to that study: 5'RACE template switching with UMIs generated TCR beta cDNA. It was from sorted CD3+CD56+NKG2C+, CD3+CD56+NKG2C- and CD3+CD56-NKG2C+ T cells that TCR beta repertoires came. HCMV seropositivity characterized seven of the eight sequenced donors, and seronegativity one. Six of the donors carried dominant NKG2C+ clonotypes that took up about 1.0-7.0% of their CD8+ T cells.

The specimen comprised CD8+ T cells sorted from PBMCs, sampled roughly 13 days after vaccination. This clonotype originated in a man in his fifties who received an inactivated influenza vaccine. The chain uses TRBV2 and TRBJ2-1; D remains ambiguous. The CDR3: CASSEVREQFF. The CDR3, as DNA: TGTGCCAGCTCAGAGGTGCGCGAGCAGTTCTTC. The complete variable domain, with remaining parts taken from reference TRBV2 and TRBJ2-1, reads EPEVTQTPSHQVTQMGQEVILRCVPISNHLYFYWYRQILGQKVEFLVSFYNNEISEKSEIFDDQFSVERPDGSNFTLKIRSTKLEDSAMYFCASSEVREQFFGPGTRLTVL.